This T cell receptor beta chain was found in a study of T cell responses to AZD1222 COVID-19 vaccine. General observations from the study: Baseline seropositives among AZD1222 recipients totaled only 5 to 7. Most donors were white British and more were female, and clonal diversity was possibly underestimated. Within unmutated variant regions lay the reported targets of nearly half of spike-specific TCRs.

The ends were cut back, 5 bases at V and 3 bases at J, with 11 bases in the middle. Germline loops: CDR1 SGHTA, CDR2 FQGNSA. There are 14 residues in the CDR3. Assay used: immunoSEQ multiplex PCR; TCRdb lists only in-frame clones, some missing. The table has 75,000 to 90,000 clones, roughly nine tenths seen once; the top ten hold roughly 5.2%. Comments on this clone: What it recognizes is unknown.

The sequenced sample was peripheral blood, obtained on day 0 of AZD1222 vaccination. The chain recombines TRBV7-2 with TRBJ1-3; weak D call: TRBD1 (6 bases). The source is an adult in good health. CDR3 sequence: CASSPIQGGNTIYF. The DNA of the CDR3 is TGTGCCAGCAGCCCGATACAGGGTGGAAACACCATATATTTT. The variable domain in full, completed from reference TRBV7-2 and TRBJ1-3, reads GAGVSQSPSNKVTEKGKDVELRCDPISGHTALYWYRQSLGQGLEFLIYFQGNSAPDKSGLPSDRFSAERTGGSVSTLTIQRTQQEDSAVYLCASSPIQGGNTIYFGEGSWLTVV.